This TCR beta chain was sequenced in a study of cytomegalovirus exposure and HLA in healthy donors. This clone was counted once. Its cognate antigen is unknown. J gave up 1 base and V 6 bases, and 7 bases lay outside the gene matches. CDR1 is SGHTA, CDR2 FQGNSA, per germline. The CDR3 length is 17 residues. The study ran its PCR with 60 Vbeta and 13 Jbeta primers. Sequenced by immunoSEQ multiplex PCR; TCRdb stores in-frame clones only, minus some. This table has about 110,000 clones, 76% appearing once. It was healthy bone marrow donors who served as donors. Study-wide results and caveats: Prediction of most subjects' HLA-A and HLA-B alleles by TCR beta sequences was reportedly accurate. Some public TCRs appeared in many individuals, while most sequences were rare. Only CMV serostatus was available as immune exposure information.

The sequencing sample was made of PBMCs. The source of this sequence is a woman aged 45-60 years in good health and CMV-seropositive. This chain uses TRBV7-2 with TRBJ2-6; 9 bases align to TRBD1. DNA of the CDR3: TGTGCCAGCAGAACGGGACAGGGTCGGTCTGGGGCCAACGTCCTGACTTTC. Protein sequence: CASRTGQGRSGANVLTF.